This T cell receptor (beta chain) was identified in a study of cytomegalovirus exposure and HLA in healthy donors. The study's findings and limits: Of the V segments, some could not be distinguished, including TRBV6-2 and TRBV6-3, and were excluded. With later analysis, a missense DCLRE1C variant became linked to TCR beta V- and J-gene trimming. The authors later found HLA-associated TCR beta chains more clonally expanded than equally common others. CMV serostatus was the sole immune exposure information available.

Of note for this clone: No antigen is known for it.

Germline CDR1 is MDHEN and CDR2 is SYDVKM. V dropped 7 bases and J dropped 0 bases, with 9 bases sitting between them. The CDR3 runs to 13 residues. It was with 60 Vbeta and 13 Jbeta primers that the PCR ran. Sequencing used immunoSEQ multiplex PCR; TCRdb keeps in-frame clones, though not all of them. Here the sample spans under 150,000 clones, approximately 83% being singletons. The receptor comes from a woman in her late teens or twenties in good health and CMV-seronegative. The rearrangement joins TRBV28 to TRBJ1-2, with a weak D call TRBD1 (5 bases). Sequenced input: PBMCs. The CDR3 DNA sequence: TGTGCCAGCATTTCAGGGACTAACTATGGCTACACCTTC. Translating it yields CASISGTNYGYTF.